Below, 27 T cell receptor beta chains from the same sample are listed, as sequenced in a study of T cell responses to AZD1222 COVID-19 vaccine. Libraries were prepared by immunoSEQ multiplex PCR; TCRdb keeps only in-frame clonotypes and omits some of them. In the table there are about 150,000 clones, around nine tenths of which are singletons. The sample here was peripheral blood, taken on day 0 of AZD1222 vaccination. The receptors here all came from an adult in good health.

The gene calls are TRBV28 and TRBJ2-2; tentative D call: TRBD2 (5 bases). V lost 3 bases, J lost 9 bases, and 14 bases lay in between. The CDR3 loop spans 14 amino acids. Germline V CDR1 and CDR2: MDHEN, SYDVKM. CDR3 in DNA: TGTGCCAGCAGTTTTGTTAGCGTACGGAGGGAGCTGTTTTTT. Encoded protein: CASSFVSVRRELFF.

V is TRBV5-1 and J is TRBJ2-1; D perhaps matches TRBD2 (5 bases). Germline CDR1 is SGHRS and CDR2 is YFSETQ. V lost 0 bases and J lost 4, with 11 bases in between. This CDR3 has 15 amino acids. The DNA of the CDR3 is TGCGCCAGCAGCTTGGGAGCGGTAACTTACAATGAGCAGTTCTTC. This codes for CASSLGAVTYNEQFF. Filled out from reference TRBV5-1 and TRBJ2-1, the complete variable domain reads KAGVTQTPRYLIKTRGQQVTLSCSPISGHRSVSWYQQTPGQGLQFLFEYFSETQRNKGNFPGRFSGRQFSNSRSEMNVSTLELGDSALYLCASSLGAVTYNEQFFGPGTRLTVL.

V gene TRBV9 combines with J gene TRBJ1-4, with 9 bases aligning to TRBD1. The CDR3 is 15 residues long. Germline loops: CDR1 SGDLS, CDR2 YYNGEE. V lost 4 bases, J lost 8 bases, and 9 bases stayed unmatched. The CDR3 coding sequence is TGTGCCAGCAGCACGGCCGGGACAGGGAGGGAAAAACTGTTTTTT. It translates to CASSTAGTGREKLFF.

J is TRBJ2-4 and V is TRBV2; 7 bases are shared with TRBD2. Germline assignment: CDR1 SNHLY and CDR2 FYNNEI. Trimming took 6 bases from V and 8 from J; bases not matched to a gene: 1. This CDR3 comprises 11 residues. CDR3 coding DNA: TGTGCCAGCAGCCGGGAGGACATTCAGTACTTC. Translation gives CASSREDIQYF.

DNA for the CDR3: TGCGCCAGCAGCCAAGACTGGGGGCGGAGTGGCTACACCTTC. Amino acid sequence: CASSQDWGRSGYTF. The chain carries TRBV4-3 and TRBJ1-2; TRBD1 might be the D (6 bases). Deletions cut 0 bases from V and 7 bases from J, with 12 bases between. CDR3 length: 14 amino acids. Germline loops: CDR1 LGHNA, CDR2 YSLEER.

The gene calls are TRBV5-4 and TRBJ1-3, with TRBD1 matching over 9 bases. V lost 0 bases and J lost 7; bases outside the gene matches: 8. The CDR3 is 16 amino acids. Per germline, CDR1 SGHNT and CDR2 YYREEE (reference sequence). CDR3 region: CASSLARGTGRNTIYF. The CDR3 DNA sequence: TGTGCCAGCAGCTTGGCTCGAGGGACAGGGAGGAACACCATATATTTT.

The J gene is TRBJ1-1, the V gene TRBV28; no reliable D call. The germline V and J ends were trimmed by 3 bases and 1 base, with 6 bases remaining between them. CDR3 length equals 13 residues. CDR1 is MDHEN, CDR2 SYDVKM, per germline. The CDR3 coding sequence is TGTGCCAGCAGTTTTGCAGAGAACACTGAAGCTTTCTTT. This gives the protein CASSFAENTEAFF. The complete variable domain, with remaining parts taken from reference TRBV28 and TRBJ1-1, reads DVKVTQSSRYLVKRTGEKVFLECVQDMDHENMFWYRQDPGLGLRLIYFSYDVKMKEKGDIPEGYSVSREKKERFSLILESASTNQTSMYLCASSFAENTEAFFGQGTRLTVV.

This chain's CDR3 is CASRGLAASYNEQFF. CDR3 nucleotide sequence: TGTGCCAGCAGAGGACTAGCGGCTTCCTACAATGAGCAGTTCTTC. This chain uses TRBV6-6 with TRBJ2-1; TRBD2 matches at 10 bases. Germline assignment: CDR1 MNHNY and CDR2 SVGAGI (reference sequence). This CDR3 spans 15 amino acids. V gave up 6 bases and J gave up 1 base; unmatched junction bases: 3.

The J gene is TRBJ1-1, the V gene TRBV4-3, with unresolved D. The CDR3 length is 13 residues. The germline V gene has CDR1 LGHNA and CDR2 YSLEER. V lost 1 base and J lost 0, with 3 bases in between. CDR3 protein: CASSQVMNTEAFF. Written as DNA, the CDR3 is TGCGCCAGCAGCCAAGTAATGAACACTGAAGCTTTCTTT.

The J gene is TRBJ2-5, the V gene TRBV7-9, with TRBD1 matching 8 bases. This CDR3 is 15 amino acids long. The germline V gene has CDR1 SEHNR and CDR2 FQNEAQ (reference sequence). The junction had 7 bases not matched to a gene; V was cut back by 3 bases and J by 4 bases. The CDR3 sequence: CASSFITTGVETQYF. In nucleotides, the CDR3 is TGTGCCAGCAGCTTCATAACGACAGGGGTAGAGACCCAGTACTTC.

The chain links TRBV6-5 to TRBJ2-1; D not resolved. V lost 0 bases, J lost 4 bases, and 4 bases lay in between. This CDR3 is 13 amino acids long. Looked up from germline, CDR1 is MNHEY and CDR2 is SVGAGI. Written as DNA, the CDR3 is TGTGCCAGCAGTTACTCGCAGTACAATGAGCAGTTCTTC. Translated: CASSYSQYNEQFF.

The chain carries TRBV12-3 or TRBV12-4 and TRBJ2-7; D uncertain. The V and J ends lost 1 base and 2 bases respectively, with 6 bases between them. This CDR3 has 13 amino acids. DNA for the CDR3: TGTGCCAGCAGTTTAGGTAACACCTACGAGCAGTACTTC. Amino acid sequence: CASSLGNTYEQYF.

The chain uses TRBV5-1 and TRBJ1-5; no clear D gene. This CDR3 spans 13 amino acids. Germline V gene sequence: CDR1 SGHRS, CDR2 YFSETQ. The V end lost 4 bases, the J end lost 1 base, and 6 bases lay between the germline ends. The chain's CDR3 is CASSTDSNQPQHF. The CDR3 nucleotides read TGCGCCAGCAGCACGGACAGCAATCAGCCCCAGCATTTT. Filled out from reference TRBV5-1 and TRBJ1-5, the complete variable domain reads KAGVTQTPRYLIKTRGQQVTLSCSPISGHRSVSWYQQTPGQGLQFLFEYFSETQRNKGNFPGRFSGRQFSNSRSEMNVSTLELGDSALYLCASSTDSNQPQHFGDGTRLSIL.

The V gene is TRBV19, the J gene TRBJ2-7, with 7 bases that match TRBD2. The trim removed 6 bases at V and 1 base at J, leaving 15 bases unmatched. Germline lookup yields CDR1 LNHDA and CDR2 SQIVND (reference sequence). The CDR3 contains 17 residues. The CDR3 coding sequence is TGTGCCAGTAGCCCGACGCGGGAGAGAAGGTCTTCCTACGAGCAGTACTTC. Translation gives CASSPTRERRSSYEQYF.

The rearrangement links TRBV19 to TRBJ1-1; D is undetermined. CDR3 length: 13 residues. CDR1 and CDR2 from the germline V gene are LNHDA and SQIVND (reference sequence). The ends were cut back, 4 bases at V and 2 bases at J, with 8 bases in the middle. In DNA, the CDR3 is TGTGCCAGTAGTACGAGTCTAAACACTGAAGCTTTCTTT. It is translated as CASSTSLNTEAFF.

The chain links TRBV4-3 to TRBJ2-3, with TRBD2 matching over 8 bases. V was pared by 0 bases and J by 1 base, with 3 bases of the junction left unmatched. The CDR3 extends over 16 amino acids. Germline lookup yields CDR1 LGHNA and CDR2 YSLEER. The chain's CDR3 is CASSQELADRTDTQYF. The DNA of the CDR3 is TGCGCCAGCAGCCAAGAACTAGCGGATCGCACAGATACGCAGTATTTT.

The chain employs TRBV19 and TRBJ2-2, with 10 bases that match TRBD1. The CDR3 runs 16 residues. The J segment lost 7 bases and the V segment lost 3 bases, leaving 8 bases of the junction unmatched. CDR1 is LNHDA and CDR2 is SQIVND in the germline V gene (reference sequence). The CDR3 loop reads CASSIVTGGNDGELFF. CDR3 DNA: TGTGCCAGTAGTATCGTGACAGGGGGCAATGACGGGGAGCTGTTTTTT.

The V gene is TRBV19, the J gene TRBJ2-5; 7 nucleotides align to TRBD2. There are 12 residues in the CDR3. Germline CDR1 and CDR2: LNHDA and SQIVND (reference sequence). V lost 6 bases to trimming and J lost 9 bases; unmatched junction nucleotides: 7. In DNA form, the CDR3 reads TGTGCCAGTAGGTCCCCGGGGGGTGCCCAGTACTTC. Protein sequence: CASRSPGGAQYF.

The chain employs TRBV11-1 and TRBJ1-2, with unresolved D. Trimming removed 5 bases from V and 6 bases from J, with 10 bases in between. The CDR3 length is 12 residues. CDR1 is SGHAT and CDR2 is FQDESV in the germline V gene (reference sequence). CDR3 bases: TGTGCCAGCAGCGGAGGTCTGCATGGCTACACCTTC. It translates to CASSGGLHGYTF.

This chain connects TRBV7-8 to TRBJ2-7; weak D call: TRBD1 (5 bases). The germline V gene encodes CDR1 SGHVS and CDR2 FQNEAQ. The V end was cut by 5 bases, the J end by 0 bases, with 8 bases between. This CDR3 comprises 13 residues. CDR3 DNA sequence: TGTGCCAGCAGCCCACAGGTCTCCTACGAGCAGTACTTC. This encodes CASSPQVSYEQYF.

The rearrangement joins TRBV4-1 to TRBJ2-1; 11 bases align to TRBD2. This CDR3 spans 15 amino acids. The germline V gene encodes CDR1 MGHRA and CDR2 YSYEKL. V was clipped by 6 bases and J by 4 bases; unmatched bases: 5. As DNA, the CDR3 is TGCGCCAGCAGTGCACTAGCGGGAGAGTACAATGAGCAGTTCTTC. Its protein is CASSALAGEYNEQFF.

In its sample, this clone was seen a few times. The CDR3 here is CASSPTRVLQGPEQFF. In DNA form, the CDR3 reads TGTGCCAGCAGTCCAACCAGAGTATTACAGGGTCCTGAGCAGTTCTTC. J is TRBJ2-1 and V is TRBV27, with a possible D match to TRBD1 (6 bases). Trimming removed 5 bases at V and 9 bases at J, with 23 bases between. The CDR3 totals 16 residues. Germline assignment: CDR1 MNHEY and CDR2 SMNVEV (reference sequence).

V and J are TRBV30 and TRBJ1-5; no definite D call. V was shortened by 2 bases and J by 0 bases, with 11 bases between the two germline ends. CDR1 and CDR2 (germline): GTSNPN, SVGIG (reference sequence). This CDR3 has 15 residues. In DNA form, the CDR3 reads TGTGCCTGGAGTCCTTTGGCGGATAGCAATCAGCCCCAGCATTTT. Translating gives CAWSPLADSNQPQHF.

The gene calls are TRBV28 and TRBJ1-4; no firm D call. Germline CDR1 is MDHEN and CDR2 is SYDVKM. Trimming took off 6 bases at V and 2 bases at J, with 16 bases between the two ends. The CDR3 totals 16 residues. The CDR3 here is CASRPSPGRTNEKLFF. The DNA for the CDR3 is TGTGCCAGCAGGCCATCCCCGGGTAGGACTAATGAAAAACTGTTTTTT.

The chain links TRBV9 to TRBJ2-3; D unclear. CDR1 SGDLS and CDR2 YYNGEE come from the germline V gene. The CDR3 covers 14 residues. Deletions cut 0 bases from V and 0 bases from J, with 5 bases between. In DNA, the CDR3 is TGTGCCAGCAGCGTAGGGGCAAGCACAGATACGCAGTATTTT. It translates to CASSVGASTDTQYF.

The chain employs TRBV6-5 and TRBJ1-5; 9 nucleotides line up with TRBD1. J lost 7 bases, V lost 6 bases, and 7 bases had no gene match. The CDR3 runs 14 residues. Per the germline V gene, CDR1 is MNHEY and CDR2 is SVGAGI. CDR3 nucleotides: TGTGCCAGCAGCTCACAGGGGGCTCGGCAGCCCCAGCATTTT. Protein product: CASSSQGARQPQHF.

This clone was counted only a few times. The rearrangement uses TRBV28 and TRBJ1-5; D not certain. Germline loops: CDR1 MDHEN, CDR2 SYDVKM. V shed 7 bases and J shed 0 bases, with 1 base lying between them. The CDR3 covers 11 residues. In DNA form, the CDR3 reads TGTGCCAGCAATAGCAATCAGCCCCAGCATTTT. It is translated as CASNSNQPQHF.